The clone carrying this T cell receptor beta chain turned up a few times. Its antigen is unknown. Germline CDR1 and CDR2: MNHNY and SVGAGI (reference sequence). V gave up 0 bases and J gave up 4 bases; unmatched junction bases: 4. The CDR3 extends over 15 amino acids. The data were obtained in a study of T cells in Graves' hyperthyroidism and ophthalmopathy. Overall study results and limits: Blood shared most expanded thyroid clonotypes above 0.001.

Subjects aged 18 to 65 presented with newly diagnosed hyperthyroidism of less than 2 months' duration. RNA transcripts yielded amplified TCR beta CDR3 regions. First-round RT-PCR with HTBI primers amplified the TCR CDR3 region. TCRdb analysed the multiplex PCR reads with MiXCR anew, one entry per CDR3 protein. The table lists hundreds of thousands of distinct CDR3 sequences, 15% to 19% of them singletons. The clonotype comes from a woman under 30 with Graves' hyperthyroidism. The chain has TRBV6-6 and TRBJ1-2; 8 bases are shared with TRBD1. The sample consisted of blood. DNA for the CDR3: TGTGCCAGCAGTTACTCGATCGGACAGGGCTATGGCTACACCTTC. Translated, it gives CASSYSIGQGYGYTF.